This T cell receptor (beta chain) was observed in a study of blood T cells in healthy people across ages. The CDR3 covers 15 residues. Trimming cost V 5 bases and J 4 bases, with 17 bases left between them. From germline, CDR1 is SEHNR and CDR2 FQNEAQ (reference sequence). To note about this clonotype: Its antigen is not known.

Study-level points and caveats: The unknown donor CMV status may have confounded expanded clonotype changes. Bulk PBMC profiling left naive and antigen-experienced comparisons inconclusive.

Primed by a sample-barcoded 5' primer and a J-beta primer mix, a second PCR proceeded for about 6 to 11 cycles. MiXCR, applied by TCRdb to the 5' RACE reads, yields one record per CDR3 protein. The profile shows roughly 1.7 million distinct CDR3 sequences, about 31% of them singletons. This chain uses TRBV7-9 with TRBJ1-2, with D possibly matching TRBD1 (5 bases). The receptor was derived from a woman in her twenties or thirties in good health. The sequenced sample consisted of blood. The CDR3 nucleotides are TGTGCCAGCAGCCAGGGCCCTACTCCCCTCTATGGCTACACCTTC. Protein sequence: CASSQGPTPLYGYTF.